This T cell receptor beta chain is from a study of blood T cell repertoires in COVID-19 (TCRdb year 2020). Background on the whole study: Samples from collaborators originated in the United States, Italy and Spain and spanned both the acute and convalescent phases of COVID-19. The prospective study material was composed of cDNA or gDNA derived from T cells, B-cell-depleted T cells, or PBMCs. The dataset comprised deeply sampled blood TCRbeta repertoires from subjects exposed to, actively infected with, or recovered from COVID-19. The repertoires were released in a freely available public database intended as a resource for research on the immune response to SARS-CoV-2. The samples were drawn from two sources: the first 160 participants of the ongoing ImmuneRACE study, and 950 to 1,500 subjects contributed by 6 global collaborators. Sample metadata almost always included a de-identified subject ID, COVID-19 status, age in years and sex. Where available, HLA class I and class II types were obtained from metadata supplied by the sample provider rather than from assay-based typing. General conclusions and limits of the study: The quantity of clinical and demographic metadata differed by source and by participant and was supplied without curation.

As regards this clone: What this receptor recognizes is not known. Base qualities are not recorded, but no much larger clone differs from it by a single base.

The germline V gene provides CDR1 SGHTA and CDR2 FQGNSA. The CDR3 covers 13 residues, taking in both the cysteine and the phenylalanine. CDR3 DNA only is kept here, 39 bases in frame from base 1. V is shortened by 5 bases, J by 5 bases, and the region joining them spans 13 bases. Whole blood was collected in K2EDTA tubes by collaborating institutions according to the institutions' own protocols. For TCRbeta analysis, collaborators shipped samples in one of three forms: frozen whole blood, isolated PBMCs, or DNA extracted from either of those sample types. The immunoSEQ Assay, a bias-controlled multiplex PCR, was used to amplify TCRbeta CDR3 regions from genomic DNA. From the authors' description of their analysis: Within the assay, amplification of reference gene primers was used to estimate how many nucleated cells each sample contained. To quantify the absolute abundance of each unique TCRbeta CDR3 rearrangement, sequence reads were collapsed and filtered. Productive Simpson clonality was computed per sample as the square root of Simpson's diversity index over productive rearrangements. The source is immuneACCESS, and TCRdb retained only in-frame sequences with V and J called. Part of the clones is not carried over; for the studies checked, unresolved V genes explain less than half of this, and the remainder is unexplained. V and J calls and clone size are given by that table; D and trimming were obtained from the DNA. This sample is represented by tens of thousands of clones; over 80% of them were singletons. 60% of the sample is held by the ten biggest clonotypes.

The V gene is TRBV7-2 and the J gene is TRBJ2-7; TRBD1 is possibly the D segment (6 matching bases). The sample was peripheral blood. This TCR came from a woman of 80 years or more with acute or convalescent COVID-19. The bases read TGTGCCAGCAGCCGGCAGGGGTTGAACGAGCAGTACTTC. This codes for CASSRQGLNEQYF.